These T cell receptor beta chains were read from a single sample in a study of OX40 agonist ivuxolimab in advanced cancers. Repertoires were generated with immunoSEQ multiplex PCR, while TCRdb's copy carries only in-frame clones and drops some. The sample contains approximately 52,000 clones, about 90% of which appear only once. The sequenced sample was CD4+ or CD8+ T cells sorted from blood, obtained in a trial of the OX40 agonist ivuxolimab. The receptors stem from an adult with an advanced solid tumor such as melanoma, head and neck, liver or kidney cancer. Both conserved end residues are part of each CDR3. The D gene is left open where the match is weak. The size of a clone is reported for some rows only, either as once, few or many, or as a class for expanded clones.

TRBV28	.	.	TRBJ2-7	TGTGCCAGCAGTTTAGCAAGGTCCAGCGAGCAGTACTTC	CASSLARSSEQYF
TRBV7-8	.	many	TRBJ2-1	TGTGCCAGCAGCTCGACACTGAGCTCCTACAATGAGCAGTTCTTC	CASSSTLSSYNEQFF
TRBV5-5	.	.	TRBJ2-7	TGTGCCAGCAGCTTGCAGTCCTACGAGCAGTACTTC	CASSLQSYEQYF
TRBV28	.	few	TRBJ2-2	TGTGCCAGCAGCCCTTCTGGGGCCGGGGAGCTGTTTTTT	CASSPSGAGELFF
TRBV5-1	.	.	TRBJ2-7	TGCGCCAGCAGCTATAACAGGGCCGAGCAGTACTTC	CASSYNRAEQYF
TRBV19	TRBD1	.	TRBJ1-1	TGTGCCAGTAGTACTTACAGGGGGAACACTGAAGCTTTCTTT	CASSTYRGNTEAFF
TRBV7-6	.	once	TRBJ2-1	TGTGCCAGCAGCTTACAGGGAGATGAGCAGTTCTTC	CASSLQGDEQFF
TRBV28	.	.	TRBJ2-3	TGTGCCAGCAGTTTAAAAGGGTCCACAGATACGCAGTATTTT	CASSLKGSTDTQYF
TRBV9	.	.	TRBJ1-1	TGTGCCAGCAGCGAGGACTTCTCAACAGGGATGAACACTGAAGCTTTCTTT	CASSEDFSTGMNTEAFF
TRBV5-6	TRBD2	.	TRBJ2-1	TGTGCCAGCAACTTAAAGCGGGGGGGTTTCTACAATGAGCAGTTCTTC	CASNLKRGGFYNEQFF
TRBV5-6	.	.	TRBJ2-7	TGTGCCAGCAGCCCGGGTTTGTACGAGCAGTACTTC	CASSPGLYEQYF
TRBV5-8	TRBD1	once	TRBJ1-2	TGTGCCAGCAGCTTGACAGGGGGCGATGACTATGGCTACACCTTC	CASSLTGGDDYGYTF
TRBV13	.	once	TRBJ1-1	TGTGCCAGCAGCTCGAGGGGAGCAGGGAACACTGAAGCTTTCTTT	CASSSRGAGNTEAFF
TRBV7-9	.	.	TRBJ1-5	TGTGCCAGCAGCTCGGGGGGTTTTGGCAATCAGCCCCAGCATTTT	CASSSGGFGNQPQHF
TRBV2	.	.	TRBJ1-2	TGTGCCAGCGATACTACGAATAACTATGGCTACACCTTC	CASDTTNNYGYTF
TRBV27	TRBD1	once	TRBJ1-5	TGTGCCAGCAGTGTACAGGGGCGCCAGCCCCAGCATTTT	CASSVQGRQPQHF
TRBV19	.	.	TRBJ1-2	TGTGCCAGTAGTATTGGAGGCCTACCCTTTTATGGCTACACCTTC	CASSIGGLPFYGYTF
TRBV6-6	TRBD1	.	TRBJ1-5	TGTGCCAGCAGTTTGGGACAGGGTCCCAATCAGCCCCAGCATTTT	CASSLGQGPNQPQHF
TRBV7-3	.	.	TRBJ2-5	TGTGCCAGCAGACCCGGGGAGGCTGGGGTCCAAGAGACCCAGTACTTC	CASRPGEAGVQETQYF